Described below is a single T cell receptor (beta chain) sequence and its context. Its antigen is currently unknown. This sample was included in a study of radiation and T cells in renal cell carcinoma. General study results and limits: Top tumor clonotypes rose in blood 2 weeks post-radiation, then contracted. Baseline intratumoral clonotype presence is unknown without pretreatment biopsies.

The protocol was immunoSEQ multiplex PCR, while the TCRdb copy is restricted to in-frame clones and leaves out a portion. The sample carries about 20,000 clones, approximately 80% recorded once. This CDR3 has 11 amino acids. Germline CDR1 and CDR2: DFQATT and SNEGSKA (reference sequence). V was shortened by 5 bases and J by 3 bases, with 5 bases between the two germline ends. Time point: baseline pretreatment blood. This sample's treatment: 15 Gy SBRT to primary tumor, nephrectomy 4 weeks later. The receptor was isolated from a man between 60 and 70 years old with renal cell carcinoma. V and J are TRBV20-1 and TRBJ1-3; no reliable D call. The input for sequencing was blood, taken from a patient whose treatment included radiotherapy and nephrectomy. CDR3 coding DNA: TGCAGTGCTGCCTATGGAAACACCATATATTTT. Residues: CSAAYGNTIYF.